This entry features one TCR beta chain sequence. Its antigen is unidentified. The data derive from a study of cytomegalovirus exposure and HLA in healthy donors. Study results and limitations: The likely explanation for a cluster of highly shared sequence variants was sequencing artifact. Indistinguishability led to the exclusion of some V segments, TRBV6-2 and TRBV6-3 included. Earlier results showed most TCR beta V segments being productive about 90% or about 30% of the time. Generally TCR sequences proved uncommon, though certain public TCRs appeared in numerous donors.

V dropped 3 bases and J dropped 6; count of bases not matched to a gene: 8. The CDR3 loop spans 16 amino acids. Per the germline V gene, CDR1 is SGHVS and CDR2 is FNYEAQ. Use of 60 Vbeta and 13 Jbeta primers characterized the PCR. The repertoire was sequenced with immunoSEQ multiplex PCR; TCRdb's copy has only in-frame clones and lacks some. Of tens of thousands of clones listed, 80% were seen once; the top ten hold 8% to 8.5%. The chain recombines TRBV7-6 with TRBJ1-6, with 7 positions matching TRBD1. Material: PBMCs. The receptor was isolated from a man aged 30 to 45 in good health and CMV-seropositive. CDR3: CASSFTGVSSNSPLHF. CDR3 coding DNA: TGTGCCAGCAGCTTCACAGGGGTTAGCAGTAATTCACCCCTCCACTTT.